The present TCR beta chain was sequenced within a study of cytomegalovirus exposure and HLA in healthy donors. In the study overall: The Caucasian-associated ancestry cluster held roughly 81% of around 380 genotyped donors.

This PCR relied on a set of 60 Vbeta primers and 13 Jbeta primers. Some clones are missing from TCRdb's copy, which holds only in-frame ones; the method was immunoSEQ multiplex PCR. The data show roughly 200,000 clones, roughly 85% seen once. This CDR3 is 13 amino acids long. V lost 6 bases, J lost 3 bases, and 12 bases lay in between. CDR1 is LNHDA, CDR2 SQIVND, per germline (reference sequence). This clone was recorded once. What it binds is unknown. Findings and limits, study-wide: Later genetic work tied a missense DCLRE1C variant to beta-chain V and J trimming. Later on, an analysis found that several of the most significant clusters appeared to be linked to common viral pathogens, which included parvovirus B19.

The sample comprised PBMCs. The J gene is TRBJ2-7, the V gene TRBV19, with a weak D call TRBD2 (6 bases). The clonotype originates from a woman between 50 and 59 years old in good health and CMV-seronegative. CDR3 DNA sequence: TGTGCCAGTAGCATTAGCGGATACTACGAGCAGTACTTC. Its translation is CASSISGYYEQYF.